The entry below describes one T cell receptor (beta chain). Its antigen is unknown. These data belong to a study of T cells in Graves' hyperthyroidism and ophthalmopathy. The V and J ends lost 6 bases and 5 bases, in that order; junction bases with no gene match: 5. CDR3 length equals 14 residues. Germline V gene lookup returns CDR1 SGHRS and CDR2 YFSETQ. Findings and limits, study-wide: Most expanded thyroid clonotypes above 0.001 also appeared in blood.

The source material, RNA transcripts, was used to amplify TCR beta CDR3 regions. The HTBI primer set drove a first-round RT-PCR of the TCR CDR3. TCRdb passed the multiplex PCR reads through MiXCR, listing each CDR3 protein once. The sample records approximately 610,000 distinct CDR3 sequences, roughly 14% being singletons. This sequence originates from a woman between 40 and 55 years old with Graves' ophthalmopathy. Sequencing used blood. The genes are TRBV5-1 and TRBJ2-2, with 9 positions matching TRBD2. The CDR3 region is CASTGLAGTGELFF. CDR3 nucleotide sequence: TGCGCCAGCACGGGACTAGCAGGAACCGGGGAGCTGTTTTTT.